These 3 T cell receptor beta chains were all obtained from the same sample, sequenced in a study of type 1 and type 2 diabetes patients. The PCR template was genomic DNA. A primer set of 30 forward and 13 reverse primers amplified the CDR3. TCRdb redid the calling of the multiplex PCR reads with MiXCR, one entry per CDR3 protein. This table holds 250,000 or so distinct CDR3 sequences, around 47% found once. The sample taken for sequencing was peripheral blood mononuclear cells (PBMCs). These TCRs come from a man aged 18 to 30 with type 2 diabetes.

A remark on this clonotype: One junction end does not reproduce the germline sequence, and a read error may be involved. This chain uses TRBV7-8 with TRBJ2-7; 7 positions match TRBD2. This CDR3 is 16 amino acids long. Germline V gene lookup returns CDR1 SGHVS and CDR2 FQNEAQ. In nucleotides, the CDR3 is TGCGCCAGCAGCCAAGAGGGAGGGCAGAGGCGATACGAGCAGTACTTC. It yields the protein CASSQEGGQRRYEQYF.

The sample holds a few counts of this clonotype. The chain combines TRBV12-3 or TRBV12-4 with TRBJ2-1; D is unresolved. Trimming cost V 10 bases and J 6 bases, with 13 bases left between them. The CDR3 covers 12 residues. In DNA form, the CDR3 reads TGTGCCACTGCCCCCCCGGGCAATGAGCAGTTCTTC. Its protein is CATAPPGNEQFF.

The gene calls are TRBV6-5 and TRBJ1-1, with D perhaps TRBD1 (5 bases). From germline, CDR1 is MNHEY and CDR2 SVGAGI. Trimming took 2 bases from V and 3 from J, leaving 10 bases between them. This CDR3 spans 14 amino acids. The CDR3 bases are TGTGCCAGCAGTTACCAACAGGCACACACTGAAGCTTTCTTT. This gives the protein CASSYQQAHTEAFF.